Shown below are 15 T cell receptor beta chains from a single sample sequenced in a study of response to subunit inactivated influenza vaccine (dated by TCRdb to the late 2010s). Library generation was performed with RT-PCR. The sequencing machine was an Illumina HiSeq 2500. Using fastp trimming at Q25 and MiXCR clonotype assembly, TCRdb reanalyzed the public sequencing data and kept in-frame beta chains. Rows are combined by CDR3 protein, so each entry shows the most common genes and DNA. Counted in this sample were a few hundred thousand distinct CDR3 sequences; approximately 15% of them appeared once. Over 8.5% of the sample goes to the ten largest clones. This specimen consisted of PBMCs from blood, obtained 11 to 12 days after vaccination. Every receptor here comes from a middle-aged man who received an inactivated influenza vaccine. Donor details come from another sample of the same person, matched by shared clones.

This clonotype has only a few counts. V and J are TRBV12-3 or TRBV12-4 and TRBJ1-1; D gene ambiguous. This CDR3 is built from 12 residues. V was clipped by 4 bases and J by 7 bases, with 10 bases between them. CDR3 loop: CASSSSRFEAFF. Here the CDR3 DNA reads TGTGCCAGCAGTTCGAGCAGGTTTGAAGCTTTCTTT.

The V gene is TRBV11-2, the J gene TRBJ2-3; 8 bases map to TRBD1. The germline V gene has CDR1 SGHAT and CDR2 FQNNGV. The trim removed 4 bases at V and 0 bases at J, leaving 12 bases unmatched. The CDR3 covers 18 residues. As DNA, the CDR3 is TGTGCCAGCAGCTACCGGGACAGGACTACTACTAGCACAGATACGCAGTATTTT. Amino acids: CASSYRDRTTTSTDTQYF.

The CDR3 DNA reads as TGCAGTGCTATCGACGGGGCAGGGACCAGGTACGAGCAGTACTTC. Its protein is CSAIDGAGTRYEQYF. The chain joins TRBV20-1 to TRBJ2-7, with D perhaps matching TRBD1 or TRBD2 (5 bases each). Looked up from germline, CDR1 is DFQATT and CDR2 is SNEGSKA (reference sequence). V lost 4 bases and J 4 bases, leaving 20 bases between the germline ends. This CDR3 comprises 15 residues.

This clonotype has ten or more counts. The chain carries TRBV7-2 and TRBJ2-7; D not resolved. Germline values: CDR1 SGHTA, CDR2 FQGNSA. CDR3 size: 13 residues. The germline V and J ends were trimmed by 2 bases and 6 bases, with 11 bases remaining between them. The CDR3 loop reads CASSLYQLGEQYF. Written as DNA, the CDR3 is TGTGCCAGCAGCTTATATCAGTTAGGCGAGCAGTACTTC.

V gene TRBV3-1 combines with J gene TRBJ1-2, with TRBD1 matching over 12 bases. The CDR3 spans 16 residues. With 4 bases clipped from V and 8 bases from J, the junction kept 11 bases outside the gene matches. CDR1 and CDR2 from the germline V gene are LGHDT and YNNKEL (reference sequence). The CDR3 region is CASSRTTGQGAGGYTF. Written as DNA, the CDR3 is TGTGCCAGCAGCCGAACCACGGGACAGGGGGCAGGAGGCTACACCTTC.

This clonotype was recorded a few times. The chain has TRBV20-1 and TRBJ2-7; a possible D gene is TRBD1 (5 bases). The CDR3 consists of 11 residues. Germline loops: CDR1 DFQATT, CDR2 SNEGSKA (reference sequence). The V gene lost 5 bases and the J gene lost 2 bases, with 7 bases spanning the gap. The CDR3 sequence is CSAVRAYEQYF. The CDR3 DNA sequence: TGCAGTGCTGTCAGGGCCTACGAGCAGTACTTC.

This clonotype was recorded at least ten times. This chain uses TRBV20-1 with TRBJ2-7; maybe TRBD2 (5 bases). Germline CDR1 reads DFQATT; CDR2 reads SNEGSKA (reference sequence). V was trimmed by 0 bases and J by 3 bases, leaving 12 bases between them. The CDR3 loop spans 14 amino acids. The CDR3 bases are TGCAGTGCTAGAGATCGGGGAATCCTCTACGAGCAGTACTTC. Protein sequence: CSARDRGILYEQYF.

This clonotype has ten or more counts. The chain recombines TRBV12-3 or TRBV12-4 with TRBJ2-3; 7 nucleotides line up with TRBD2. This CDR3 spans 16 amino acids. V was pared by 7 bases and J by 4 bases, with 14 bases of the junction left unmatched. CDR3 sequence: CASTFRIAGPADTQYF. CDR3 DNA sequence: TGTGCCAGCACCTTTAGGATAGCGGGCCCAGCAGATACGCAGTATTTT.

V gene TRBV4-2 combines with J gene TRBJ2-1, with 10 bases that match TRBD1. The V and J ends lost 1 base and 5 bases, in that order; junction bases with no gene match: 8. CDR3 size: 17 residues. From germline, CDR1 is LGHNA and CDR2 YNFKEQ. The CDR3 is CASSQGSPGQGNNEQFF. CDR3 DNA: TGTGCCAGCAGCCAAGGGTCTCCGGGACAGGGGAACAATGAGCAGTTCTTC.

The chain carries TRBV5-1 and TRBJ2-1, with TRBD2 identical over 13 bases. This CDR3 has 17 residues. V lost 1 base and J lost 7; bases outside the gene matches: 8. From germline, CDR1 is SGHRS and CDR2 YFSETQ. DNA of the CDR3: TGCGCCAGCAGCTTGTTAATCGGGACTAGCGGGACAAATGAGCAGTTCTTC. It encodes CASSLLIGTSGTNEQFF.

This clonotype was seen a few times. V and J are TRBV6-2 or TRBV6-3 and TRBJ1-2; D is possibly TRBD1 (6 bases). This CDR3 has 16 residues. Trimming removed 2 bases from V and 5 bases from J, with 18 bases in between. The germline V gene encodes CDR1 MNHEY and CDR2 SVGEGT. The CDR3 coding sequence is TGTGCCAGCAGTTACGGGGGCAGGGGCCGCCGGTATGGCTACACCTTC. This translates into CASSYGGRGRRYGYTF.

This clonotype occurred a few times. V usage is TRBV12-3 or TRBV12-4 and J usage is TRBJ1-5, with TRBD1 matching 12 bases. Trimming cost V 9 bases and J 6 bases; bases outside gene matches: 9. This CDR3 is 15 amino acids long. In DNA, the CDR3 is TGTGCCAGTAGTACCGGGACAGGGGGCTTTCAGCCCCAGCATTTT. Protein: CASSTGTGGFQPQHF.

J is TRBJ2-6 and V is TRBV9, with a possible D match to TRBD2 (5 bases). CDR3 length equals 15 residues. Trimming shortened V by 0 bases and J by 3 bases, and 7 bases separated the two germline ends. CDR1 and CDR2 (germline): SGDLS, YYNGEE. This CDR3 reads CASSVGGYGANVLTF. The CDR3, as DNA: TGTGCCAGCAGCGTAGGCGGGTATGGGGCCAACGTCCTGACTTTC.

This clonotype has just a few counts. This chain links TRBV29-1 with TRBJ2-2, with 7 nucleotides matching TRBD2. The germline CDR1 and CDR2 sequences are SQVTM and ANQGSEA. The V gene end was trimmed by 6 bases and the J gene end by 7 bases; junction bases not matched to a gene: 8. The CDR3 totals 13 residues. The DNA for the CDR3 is TGCAGCGTCACAGGCGGGGGTGGCGGGGAGCTGTTTTTT. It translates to CSVTGGGGGELFF.

CDR3 amino acids: CSAPRRADQPQHF. In DNA form, the CDR3 reads TGCAGTGCCCCCCGGCGGGCCGACCAGCCCCAGCATTTT. The chain joins TRBV20-1 to TRBJ1-5; D is undetermined. CDR3 length: 13 amino acids. V was clipped by 6 bases and J by 7 bases, with 16 bases between them. In germline, CDR1 is DFQATT, CDR2 SNEGSKA (reference sequence).